Listed below are T cell receptor beta chains from one sample, sequenced in a study of CD8+ T cells in alopecia areata. The method was immunoSEQ multiplex PCR; TCRdb's version includes in-frame clones alone and lacks a portion of them. The table shows more than 150,000 clones, with 58% occurring only once. The sample was CD8+ T cells sorted from blood, taken at week 24, from a patient treated with tofacitinib. The receptors originated from a human donor with alopecia areata. Each CDR3 is given with its conserved first and last residue. D genes are given only for firm matches. Expanded clones get a size class; other rows say once, few or many, or leave the size out.

>TRBV29-1|.|TRBJ2-2|.
TGCAGCGTTGTCTCGGGGAGTTCTAATGCCGGGGAGCTGTTTTTT
CSVVSGSSNAGELFF
>TRBV11-3|.|TRBJ2-3|.
TGTGCCAGCAGGCCCCCGGGCTTCACAGATACGCAGTATTTT
CASRPPGFTDTQYF
>TRBV30|.|TRBJ2-3|few
TGTGCCTGGATGACAGCCACAGATACGCAGTATTTT
CAWMTATDTQYF
>TRBV2|TRBD2|TRBJ2-1|.
TGTGCCAGCAGTTACCTTTCGAGCGGGGGTAGTGAGCAGTTCTTC
CASSYLSSGGSEQFF
>TRBV27|TRBD1|TRBJ2-7|.
TGTGCCAGCAGTTCCGGGACAGGGCGCTACGAGCAGTACTTC
CASSSGTGRYEQYF
>TRBV29-1|.|TRBJ2-4|.
TGCAGCGTTGATGAGGGGCGCCAAAACATTCAGTACTTC
CSVDEGRQNIQYF
>TRBV27|.|TRBJ2-7|.
TGTGCCAGCGCGGCAGGGGGGGGCGAGCAGTACTTC
CASAAGGGEQYF
>TRBV5-1|TRBD2|TRBJ2-1|.
TGCGCCAGCAGCCTTAGGACTAGCATCGATGAGCAGTTCTTC
CASSLRTSIDEQFF
>TRBV9|.|TRBJ1-2|once
TGTGCCAGCAGCGTAGGCGGACAGACCAATTATGGCTACACCTTC
CASSVGGQTNYGYTF
>TRBV2|.|TRBJ1-5|.
TGTGCCAGCAGTGCATCGAATAGCAATCAGCCCCAGCATTTT
CASSASNSNQPQHF
>TRBV2|.|TRBJ2-5|.
TGTGCCAGCCTTCGGGGGCGGGAGACCCAGTACTTC
CASLRGRETQYF
>TRBV4-1|.|TRBJ1-5|.
TGCGCCAGCAGTCGGGACAACAGCAATCAGCCCCAGCATTTT
CASSRDNSNQPQHF
>TRBV4-1|.|TRBJ1-4|.
TGCGCCAGCAGCCAAGAGAAGCGGCTGGGTGAAAAACTGTTTTTT
CASSQEKRLGEKLFF
>TRBV28|.|TRBJ2-2|few
TGTGCCAGCAGTTTCCGCAAACTGAACACCGGGGAGCTGTTTTTT
CASSFRKLNTGELFF
>TRBV5-1|TRBD1|TRBJ2-1|.
TGCGCCAGCAGCTCAGGACAGGGGGCGGATGAGCAGTTCTTC
CASSSGQGADEQFF
>TRBV5-6|TRBD2|TRBJ2-5|.
TGTGCCAGCAGCGGCGGGGGTACCCAAGAGACCCAGTACTTC
CASSGGGTQETQYF
>TRBV19|.|TRBJ1-2|.
TGTGCCAGTAGTATGGCGGGGGCAGACTATGGCTACACCTTC
CASSMAGADYGYTF
>TRBV29-1|TRBD1|TRBJ2-3|few
TGCAGCGTTCCAACCAGACAGGGGGCGCAGGATACGCAGTATTTT
CSVPTRQGAQDTQYF
>TRBV23-1|.|TRBJ2-5|few
TGCGCCAGCAGACCGGGCCCCAGAAGTGGTCAAGAGACCCAGTACTTC
CASRPGPRSGQETQYF
>TRBV7-9|.|TRBJ2-5|.
TGTGCCAGCAGCGTAGGTACCGATGAGACCCAGTACTTC
CASSVGTDETQYF
>TRBV2|TRBD1|TRBJ1-5|few
TGTGCCAGCAGTAGCCCGGGACAGGGGTCGCGGTCTTATAGCAATCAGCCCCAGCATTTT
CASSSPGQGSRSYSNQPQHF
>TRBV5-1|TRBD2|TRBJ2-2|once
TGCGCCAGCAGCCCCAAGCGGGGTGAGGCCGGGGAGCTGTTTTTT
CASSPKRGEAGELFF
>TRBV20-1|.|TRBJ2-7|.
TGCAGTGCTGAAAGGATCTACGAGCAGTACTTC
CSAERIYEQYF
>TRBV10-2|TRBD2|TRBJ2-3|.
TGCGCCAGCGGGCTAGCGGGGCCCACTCACACAGATACGCAGTATTTT
CASGLAGPTHTDTQYF
>TRBV29-1|TRBD2|TRBJ2-1|.
TGCAGCGTTTTTACCGGGACTAGCAGATTCGGCAATGAGCAGTTCTTC
CSVFTGTSRFGNEQFF
>TRBV10-3|.|TRBJ2-1|.
TGTGCCATCAGTGAGTTTAAGCGGAGCTCCTACAATGAGCAGTTCTTC
CAISEFKRSSYNEQFF
>TRBV4-2|.|TRBJ2-7|.
TGTGCCAGCAGCCAAGCGGGGGACCGAACCTACGAGCAGTACTTC
CASSQAGDRTYEQYF
>TRBV12-5|TRBD1|TRBJ1-5|.
TGTGCTAGTGGCTCCGACAGGGCCTACAATCAGCCCCAGCATTTT
CASGSDRAYNQPQHF
>TRBV7-9|TRBD1|TRBJ2-5|.
TGTGCCAGCGAGGATCCCACAGGGGTAGAGACCCAGTACTTC
CASEDPTGVETQYF
>TRBV27|TRBD1|TRBJ2-1|few
TGTGCCAGCAGTTTAGGGGGACAGTACAATGAGCAGTTCTTC
CASSLGGQYNEQFF
>TRBV5-1|.|TRBJ1-5|.
TGCGCCAGCAGCTCTACACCGAGTGAGCCCCAGCATTTT
CASSSTPSEPQHF
>TRBV30|.|TRBJ2-5|.
TGTGCCTGGAGTGTACACGGGGGTGAGACCCAGTACTTC
CAWSVHGGETQYF
>TRBV29-1|.|TRBJ1-1|few
TGCAGCGTTGAAACAGGGAGACTGAACACTGAAGCTTTCTTT
CSVETGRLNTEAFF
>TRBV27|TRBD1|TRBJ1-6|.
TGTGCCAGCAGTCCGCGGACAGGGAATTCACCCCTCCACTTT
CASSPRTGNSPLHF
>TRBV6-1|.|TRBJ2-5|.
TGTGCCAGCTTGGACGGTGTTCGAAAGACCCAGTACTTC
CASLDGVRKTQYF
>TRBV27|.|TRBJ1-1|.
TGTGCCAGCAGTTTACTCGGGCTGAACACTGAAGCTTTCTTT
CASSLLGLNTEAFF
>TRBV7-8|TRBD1|TRBJ2-1|few
TGTGCCGTAGGACAGGGATATGAGCAGTTCTTC
CAVGQGYEQFF
>TRBV30|.|TRBJ2-3|once
TGTGCCTGGAGTAGGCGGATCACAGATACGCAGTATTTT
CAWSRRITDTQYF
>TRBV14|.|TRBJ2-1|few
TGTGCCAGCAGCCAAATGAGTTCCGAGCAGTTCTTC
CASSQMSSEQFF
>TRBV25-1|.|TRBJ1-4|.
TGTGCCAGCAGTGAAGTCAGTAGGGCTGGGAATGAAAAACTGTTTTTT
CASSEVSRAGNEKLFF
>TRBV11-2|.|TRBJ2-7|.
TGTGCCAGCAGCTCTGCCGAAGTATCGTTCAACGAGCAGTACTTC
CASSSAEVSFNEQYF
>TRBV5-6|TRBD1|TRBJ1-5|.
TGTGCCAGCAGCTACGGACAGGGCAATCAGCCCCAGCATTTT
CASSYGQGNQPQHF
>TRBV2|TRBD2|TRBJ2-5|.
TGTGCCAGCAGTGAAGGAGCGGGGGGCCGGGAGACCCAGTACTTC
CASSEGAGGRETQYF
>TRBV13|.|TRBJ2-1|few
TGTGCCAGCAGCTCGTACAGGGATGAGCAGTTCTTC
CASSSYRDEQFF
>TRBV9|.|TRBJ2-1|.
TGTGCCAGCAGCGTAGGGGGATCGGGCAATGAGCAGTTCTTC
CASSVGGSGNEQFF
>TRBV29-1|TRBD1|TRBJ2-7|.
TGCAGCGCCGAAGTTGTGGGACAGCCCTCCTACGAGCAGTACTTC
CSAEVVGQPSYEQYF
>TRBV11-2|.|TRBJ2-3|.
TGTGCCAGCAGCTTAGAATGGGGGGATACGCAGTATTTT
CASSLEWGDTQYF
>TRBV4-1|.|TRBJ2-5|.
TGTGCCAGCAGCCAAGGGGCTCGCCTGGGGGAGACCCAGTACTTC
CASSQGARLGETQYF
>TRBV29-1|.|TRBJ1-2|.
TGCAGCGTTGGTATGGACTATGGCTACACCTTC
CSVGMDYGYTF
>TRBV27|.|TRBJ1-5|few
TGTGCCAGCAGGGCGTTGGGCAATCAGCCCCAGCATTTT
CASRALGNQPQHF
>TRBV7-8|.|TRBJ1-5|.
TGTGCCAGCAGCTTAGCGCGCCTCGACAGGAGCAATCAGCCCCAGCATTTT
CASSLARLDRSNQPQHF
>TRBV7-9|.|TRBJ2-5|.
TGTGCCAGCAGCTCTGGACGGCTCCAAGAGACCCAGTACTTC
CASSSGRLQETQYF
>TRBV5-1|.|TRBJ1-1|.
TGCGCCAGCAGCAAGCAGGGGTACACTGAAGCTTTCTTT
CASSKQGYTEAFF
>TRBV27|TRBD2|TRBJ2-5|few
TGTGCCAGCAGTCTGGTCCGGGAGGCGGGGGAGACCCAGTACTTC
CASSLVREAGETQYF
>TRBV7-3|TRBD1|TRBJ1-2|.
TGTGCCAGCAGCCCCGGGACAGCCTATGGCTACACCTTC
CASSPGTAYGYTF
>TRBV9|.|TRBJ2-1|.
TGTGCCAGCAGTAGGGCCCCACTCGGGCAGTTCTTC
CASSRAPLGQFF
>TRBV7-9|.|TRBJ1-1|.
TGTGCCAGCAGCTTAGGGTGGCAGATGAACACTGAAGCTTTCTTT
CASSLGWQMNTEAFF
>TRBV7-8|.|TRBJ2-7|.
TGTGCCAGCAGACTTAACAGACACGTATACGAGCAGTACTTC
CASRLNRHVYEQYF